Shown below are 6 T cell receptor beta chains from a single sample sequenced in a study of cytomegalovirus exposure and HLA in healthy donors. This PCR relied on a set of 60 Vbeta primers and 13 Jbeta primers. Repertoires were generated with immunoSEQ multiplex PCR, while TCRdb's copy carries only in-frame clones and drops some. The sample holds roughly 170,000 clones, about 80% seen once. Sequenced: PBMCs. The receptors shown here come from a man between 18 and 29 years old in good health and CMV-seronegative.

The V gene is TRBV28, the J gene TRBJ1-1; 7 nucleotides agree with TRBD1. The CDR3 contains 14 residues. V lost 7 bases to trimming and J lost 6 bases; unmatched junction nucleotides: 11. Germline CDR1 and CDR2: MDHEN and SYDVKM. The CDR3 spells CASTLGTVGPEAFF. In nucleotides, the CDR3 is TGTGCCAGCACCCTTGGGACAGTAGGCCCTGAAGCTTTCTTT.

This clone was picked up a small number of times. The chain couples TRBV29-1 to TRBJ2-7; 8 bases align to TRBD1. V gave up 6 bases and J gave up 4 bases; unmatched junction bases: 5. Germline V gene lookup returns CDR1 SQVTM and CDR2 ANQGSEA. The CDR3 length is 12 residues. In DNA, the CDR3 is TGCAGCGTCTCCCGGGACAGGTACGAGCAGTACTTC. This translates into CSVSRDRYEQYF.

CDR3 coding DNA: TGTGCCAGCAGCCAAAAGATGGGGGGTGGCTACACCTTC. Translated, it gives CASSQKMGGGYTF. The chain recombines TRBV7-6 with TRBJ1-2; D is perhaps TRBD1 (5 bases). Germline V gene data show CDR1 as SGHVS and CDR2 as FNYEAQ. The CDR3 loop spans 13 amino acids. Trimming took off 5 bases at V and 7 bases at J, with 14 bases between the two ends. Based on the CDR3 plus reference TRBV7-6 and TRBJ1-2, the full variable domain is GAGVSQSPRYKVTKRGQDVALRCDPISGHVSLYWYRQALGQGPEFLTYFNYEAQQDKSGLPNDRFSAERPEGSISTLTIQRTEQRDSAMYRCASSQKMGGGYTFGSGTRLTVV.

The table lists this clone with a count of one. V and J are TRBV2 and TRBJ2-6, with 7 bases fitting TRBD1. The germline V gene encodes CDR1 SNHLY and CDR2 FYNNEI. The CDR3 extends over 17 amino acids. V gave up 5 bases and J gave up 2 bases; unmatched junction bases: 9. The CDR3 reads CASSSDRVLTGANVLTF. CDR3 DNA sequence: TGTGCCAGCAGTTCCGACAGGGTATTAACTGGGGCCAACGTCCTGACTTTC.

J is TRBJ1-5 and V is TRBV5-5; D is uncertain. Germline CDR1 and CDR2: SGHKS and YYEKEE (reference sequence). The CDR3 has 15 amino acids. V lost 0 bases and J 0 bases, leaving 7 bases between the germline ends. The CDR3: CASSLEQISNQPQHF. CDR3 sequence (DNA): TGTGCCAGCAGCTTGGAACAGATTAGCAATCAGCCCCAGCATTTT.

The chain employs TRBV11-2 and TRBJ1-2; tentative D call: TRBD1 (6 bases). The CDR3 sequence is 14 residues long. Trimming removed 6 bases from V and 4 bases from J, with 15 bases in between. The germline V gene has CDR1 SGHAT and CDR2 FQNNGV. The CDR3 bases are TGTGCCAGCAGACCCACAGGGAACCGCTATGGCTACACCTTC. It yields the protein CASRPTGNRYGYTF.